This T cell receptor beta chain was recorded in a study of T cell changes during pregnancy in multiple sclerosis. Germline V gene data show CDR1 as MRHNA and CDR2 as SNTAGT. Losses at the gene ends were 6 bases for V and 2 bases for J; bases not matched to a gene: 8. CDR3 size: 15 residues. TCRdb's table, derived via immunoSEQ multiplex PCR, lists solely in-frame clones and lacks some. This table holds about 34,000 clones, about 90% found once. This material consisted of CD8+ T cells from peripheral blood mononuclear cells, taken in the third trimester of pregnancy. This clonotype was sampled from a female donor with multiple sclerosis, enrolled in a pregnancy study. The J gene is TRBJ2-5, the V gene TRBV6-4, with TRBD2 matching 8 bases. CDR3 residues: CASSKAGGAQETQYF. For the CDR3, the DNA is TGTGCCAGCAGCAAGGCCGGGGGGGCGCAAGAGACCCAGTACTTC.